This T cell receptor beta chain was profiled in a study of lymphopenia after photon versus proton radiotherapy. This clone showed up just once. Antigen: not known. Sequencing used immunoSEQ multiplex PCR; TCRdb keeps in-frame clones, though not all of them. The sample comprises 25,000 to 30,000 clones, 80% to 85% of which are singletons, and approximately 4% rests with the top ten. Trimming took off 2 bases at V and 0 bases at J, with 17 bases between the two ends. In germline, CDR1 is SGHTA, CDR2 FQGNSA. This CDR3 has 18 amino acids. Study-wide results and limits: A bigger post-nadir fall in TCR diversity correlated inversely with survival time in deceased patients. Post-nadir diversity loss with photons came from oligoclonal expansion, particularly CD8+ Temra cells. Relative stability marked proton patients; photon patients lost diversity and naive cells.

The receptor's source is a woman aged 50 to 60 with pancreatic cancer. This chain joins TRBV7-2 and TRBJ2-4, with a tentative D call TRBD2 (5 bases). The sample was peripheral blood, taken from a patient treated with photon-based radiotherapy. This CDR3 reads CASSLHGLGDIAKNIQYF. The CDR3, as DNA: TGTGCCAGCAGCTTACACGGGTTGGGAGATATAGCCAAAAACATTCAGTACTTC. Full variable domain (remainder filled in from reference TRBV7-2 and TRBJ2-4): GAGVSQSPSNKVTEKGKDVELRCDPISGHTALYWYRQSLGQGLEFLIYFQGNSAPDKSGLPSDRFSAERTGGSVSTLTIQRTQQEDSAVYLCASSLHGLGDIAKNIQYFGAGTRLSVL.